These 20 T cell receptor beta chains came from one sample sequenced in a study of spatial heterogeneity in lung cancer. MiXCR, applied by TCRdb to the 5' RACE reads, yields one record per CDR3 protein. The top ten clones hold around 19% of a sample with 11,000 to 15,000 distinct CDR3 sequences, around 4.7% of them seen once. The antigens for these receptors are not known. Study observations and caveats: The number of expanded tumor alpha and beta chains correlated with mutation number.

Time point given: sample taken at primary tumor resection. The source was lung tumor tissue, collected at surgery. The receptors derive from a female donor with early-stage non-small cell lung cancer.

This clonotype was counted at least ten times. This beta chain appears as a stray read in a library generated for alpha chains; its size is not informative. This chain uses TRBV20-1 with TRBJ2-3; TRBD2 aligns across 9 bases. V trimming: 0 bases; J trimming: 4 bases; junction bases outside the gene matches: 11. The CDR3 extends over 17 amino acids. The germline V gene encodes CDR1 DFQATT and CDR2 SNEGSKA (reference sequence). The CDR3 DNA follows: TGCAGTGCTAGAGATCCGTTCGCGGGGGGGCGGGCAGATACGCAGTATTTT. Translation: CSARDPFAGGRADTQYF.

This clonotype was picked up many times. Being off target in a library aimed at alpha chains, this beta chain has a size of little meaning. V and J are TRBV12-5 and TRBJ1-5, with 7 bases lining up with TRBD1. The CDR3 length is 13 residues. Germline CDR1 reads LGHNT; CDR2 reads FRNRAP. Trimming removed 5 bases from V and 5 bases from J; junction bases left unmatched: 3. CDR3 sequence reads: CASGQGEDQPQHF. CDR3 coding DNA: TGTGCTAGTGGTCAGGGGGAGGATCAGCCCCAGCATTTT.

At least ten counts were recorded for this clonotype. As an off-target read in a library built for alpha chains, this beta chain has a frequency of little significance. The chain combines TRBV7-3 with TRBJ1-2; TRBD1 agrees at 9 bases. CDR3 size: 14 residues. The germline V gene encodes CDR1 SGHTA and CDR2 FQGTGA. The trim removed 1 base at V and 7 bases at J, leaving 4 bases unmatched. As DNA, the CDR3 is TGTGCCAGCAGCTTAAACACAGGGGGCGGTGGCTACACCTTC. Protein: CASSLNTGGGGYTF. The variable domain in full, completed from reference TRBV7-3 and TRBJ1-2, reads GAGVSQTPSNKVTEKGKYVELRCDPISGHTALYWYRQSLGQGPEFLIYFQGTGAADDSGLPNDRFFAVRPEGSVSTLKIQRTERGDSAVYLCASSLNTGGGGYTFGSGTRLTVV.

This clonotype has ten or more counts. A library prepared for alpha chains yielded this beta chain as an off-target read; its size is of little meaning. The chain links TRBV21-1 to TRBJ2-3; the DNA was not used to check the table's D call, TRBD2. TRBV21-1 is listed as a pseudogene. The CDR3 length is 16 residues. The CDR3, as DNA: TGTGCCAGCAGCAAACAAGGGAGACTCCAAACAGATACGCAGTATTTT. Encoded protein: CASSKQGRLQTDTQYF.

By share, this clonotype counts as medium-sized. A library made for alpha chains picked up this beta chain off target, so its size means little. The gene calls are TRBV20-1 and TRBJ2-1; tentatively, D is TRBD1 or TRBD2 (5 bases each). The CDR3 sequence is 14 residues long. V dropped 6 bases and J dropped 4 bases, with 16 bases sitting between them. Germline V gene sequence: CDR1 DFQATT, CDR2 SNEGSKA (reference sequence). The DNA for the CDR3 is TGCAGTGCCAGGGACCCCTCGGAATACAATGAGCAGTTCTTC. Amino acids: CSARDPSEYNEQFF.

The table lists this clonotype with many counts. This beta chain is off target for a library built for alpha chains, so its abundance means little. The chain employs TRBV20-1 and TRBJ2-1; D unresolved. CDR3 length: 13 amino acids. Germline V lookup: CDR1 DFQATT, CDR2 SNEGSKA (reference sequence). Trimming left V 1 base short and J 2 bases short, with 6 bases between. CDR3 loop: CSARVGTYNEQFF. In DNA form, the CDR3 reads TGCAGTGCTAGAGTGGGGACCTACAATGAGCAGTTCTTC.

The sample holds many counts of this clonotype. This beta chain came through as a stray read in a library set up for alpha chains, and its size says little. In DNA form, the CDR3 reads TGCAGTGCTAGAGTCGCCCTCGGATCTCGGACTGAAGCTTTCTTT. It translates to CSARVALGSRTEAFF. The gene calls are TRBV20-1 and TRBJ1-1; D unclear. Looked up from germline, CDR1 is DFQATT and CDR2 is SNEGSKA (reference sequence). V dropped 1 base and J dropped 5 bases, with 17 bases sitting between them. The CDR3 contains 15 residues.

This clonotype appeared many times. For a library built for alpha chains, this beta chain is a stray read; little rests on its size. The rearrangement links TRBV12-3 or TRBV12-4 to TRBJ1-2, with D possibly matching TRBD1 (5 bases). Trimming stripped 7 bases from V and 5 bases from J, with 11 bases between. The CDR3 is made up of 12 amino acids. This CDR3 reads CASKPGGYGYTF. Here the CDR3 DNA reads TGTGCCAGCAAACCGGGGGGGTATGGCTACACCTTC.

This clonotype was counted at least ten times. Within a library made for alpha chains, this beta chain is off target, and its count is uninformative. The chain couples TRBV5-6 to TRBJ2-5, with unresolved D. The V end was cut by 0 bases, the J end by 5 bases, with 17 bases between. This CDR3 comprises 16 residues. Looked up from germline, CDR1 is SGHDT and CDR2 is YYEEEE. The CDR3 coding sequence is TGTGCCAGCAGCTTGGGGACGGGTTTCGCGAGGGAGACCCAGTACTTC. It codes for CASSLGTGFARETQYF.

This clonotype was seen many times. The library was built for alpha chains, so this beta chain is an off-target read and its size means little. The chain has TRBV28 and TRBJ1-4; no firm D call. Germline CDR1 MDHEN, CDR2 SYDVKM. V was trimmed by 8 bases and J by 4 bases, leaving 8 bases between them. This CDR3 region has 12 residues. CDR3 nucleotides: TGTGCCAGCCGGTTGGTTAATGAAAAACTGTTTTTT. Translating gives CASRLVNEKLFF.

As concerns this clonotype: A library made for alpha chains picked up this beta chain off target, so its size means little. The V call is TRBV20-1, the J call TRBJ2-2; D gene unclear. The V end lost 0 bases, the J end lost 6 bases, and 17 bases lay between the germline ends. The germline V gene encodes CDR1 DFQATT and CDR2 SNEGSKA (reference sequence). The length of the CDR3 is 16 residues. DNA of the CDR3: TGCAGTGCTAGAGATAAGGCCCGACGTCGGCCCGGGGAGCTGTTTTTT. This sequence encodes CSARDKARRRPGELFF.

Ten or more counts support this clonotype. In a library made to pick up alpha chains, this beta chain is a stray read with a size that means little. The chain carries TRBV5-1 and TRBJ2-1; the match to TRBD2 covers 11 bases. Germline CDR1 reads SGHRS; CDR2 reads YFSETQ. This CDR3 spans 18 amino acids. The junction had 12 bases not matched to a gene; V was cut back by 0 bases and J by 7 bases. The CDR3 is CASSLADASGGNRNEQFF. The CDR3 nucleotides read TGCGCCAGCAGCTTGGCCGACGCTAGCGGGGGGAACCGGAATGAGCAGTTCTTC. Using reference TRBV5-1 and TRBJ2-1 for the parts outside the CDR3, the full variable domain is KAGVTQTPRYLIKTRGQQVTLSCSPISGHRSVSWYQQTPGQGLQFLFEYFSETQRNKGNFPGRFSGRQFSNSRSEMNVSTLELGDSALYLCASSLADASGGNRNEQFFGPGTRLTVL.

This clonotype was observed a few times. This beta chain turned up in a library designed for alpha chains; as an off-target read, its abundance says little. The rearrangement joins TRBV7-3 to TRBJ2-3, with a possible D match to TRBD2 (6 bases). This CDR3 contains 15 residues. The germline V gene encodes CDR1 SGHTA and CDR2 FQGTGA. Between the trimmed V and J ends, which lost 8 bases and 2 bases, there was a span of 17 bases. For the CDR3, the DNA is TGTGCCAGCTCCCACAGGCGGGGATTCACAGATACGCAGTATTTT. It is translated as CASSHRRGFTDTQYF.

This clonotype came up many times. Because the library targeted alpha chains, this beta chain is an off-target read whose size means little. The gene calls are TRBV5-1 and TRBJ1-6; TRBD1 is a possible D gene (5 bases). The germline CDR1 and CDR2 sequences are SGHRS and YFSETQ. V dropped 0 bases and J dropped 9 bases, with 7 bases sitting between them. The CDR3 contains 13 residues. Written as DNA, the CDR3 is TGCGCCAGCAGCTTGGAGGGGACTTCACCCCTCCACTTT. It translates to CASSLEGTSPLHF.

This clonotype showed up just a few times. With the library built for alpha chains, this beta chain is off target and its frequency is not meaningful. The DNA for the CDR3 is TGCGCCAGCAGCTTGGAAGGAGATTTACGTGGCTACACCTTC. This encodes CASSLEGDLRGYTF. This chain joins TRBV5-1 and TRBJ1-2, with D uncertain. Trimming left V 0 bases short and J 7 bases short, with 13 bases between. The CDR3 has 14 residues. CDR1 and CDR2 (germline): SGHRS, YFSETQ.

By sample fraction, this clonotype is medium-sized (0.01 to 0.1%). Within a library made for alpha chains, this beta chain is off target, and its count is uninformative. The chain recombines TRBV12-3 or TRBV12-4 with TRBJ1-2; a possible D gene is TRBD1 (5 bases). CDR3 size: 11 residues. Trimming cost V 3 bases and J 7 bases, with 6 bases left between them. The CDR3 sequence: CASSFGGGYTF. The CDR3 DNA reads TGTGCCAGCAGTTTCGGGGGTGGCTACACCTTC.

Concerning this clonotype: Because this beta chain is a stray read in a library intended to capture alpha chains, its abundance should not be given much weight. The genes are TRBV2 and TRBJ2-1; 7 bases agree with TRBD1. CDR3 length equals 13 residues. The germline gives CDR1 SNHLY, CDR2 FYNNEI. V lost 6 bases and J lost 10; bases outside the gene matches: 9. The CDR3 DNA reads as TGTGCCAGCAGCCTCACAGGGGTGGGAGAGCAGTTCTTC. This gives the protein CASSLTGVGEQFF.

In its sample, this clonotype was seen many times. This beta chain represents an off-target read in a library built for alpha chains; its size is of limited meaning. The rearrangement uses TRBV18 and TRBJ1-1; 7 bases align to TRBD1. The germline gives CDR1 KGHSH, CDR2 LQKENI. This CDR3 is 13 amino acids long. The V and J ends lost 8 bases and 8 bases, in that order; junction bases with no gene match: 11. DNA for the CDR3: TGTGCCAGCACCCACTCCGACAGGGCAGAAGCTTTCTTT. Translated: CASTHSDRAEAFF.

This clonotype was recorded many times. A library made for alpha chains picked up this beta chain off target, so its size means little. J is TRBJ1-3 and V is TRBV2; 7 bases agree with TRBD1. The V gene end was trimmed by 6 bases and the J gene end by 1 base; junction bases not matched to a gene: 6. The germline gives CDR1 SNHLY, CDR2 FYNNEI. This CDR3 has 15 amino acids. This CDR3 is CASSFDRESGNTIYF. In DNA, the CDR3 is TGTGCCAGCAGCTTCGACAGGGAATCTGGAAACACCATATATTTT.

Details on this clonotype: Within a library made for alpha chains, this beta chain is off target, and its count is uninformative. The gene calls are TRBV11-2 and TRBJ1-2; 7 nucleotides match TRBD1. Germline lookup yields CDR1 SGHAT and CDR2 FQNNGV. J was trimmed by 2 bases and V by 5 bases; bases with no gene match: 2. This CDR3 has 13 amino acids. DNA for the CDR3: TGTGCCAGCAGCGCGACAGGGAACTATGGCTACACCTTC. Encoded protein: CASSATGNYGYTF.